This entry lists 29 T cell receptor beta chains sequenced from one sample in a study of Graves' ophthalmopathy and Graves' hyperthyroidism. Amplification targeted the TCR beta CDR3 regions, with RNA transcripts as the source material. HTBI-primed RT-PCR formed the first round, and a multiplex PCR formed the second. One entry per CDR3 protein results from TCRdb running MiXCR on the multiplex PCR reads. Found here are hundreds of thousands of distinct CDR3 sequences, 20% to 25% of them singletons; the top ten hold 2.5% to 3.5%. Sequencing was carried out using peripheral blood. The receptor source for this set is a woman aged 18 to 35 with stable Graves' hyperthyroidism.

This clonotype appeared many times. This chain links TRBV14 with TRBJ1-2; no reliable D call. Trimming stripped 0 bases from V and 5 bases from J, with 13 bases between. This CDR3 is 15 amino acids long. Per the germline V gene, CDR1 is SGHDN and CDR2 is FVKESK. In nucleotides, the CDR3 is TGTGCCAGCAGCCAAGATGGGGTACCGGATTATGGCTACACCTTC. This codes for CASSQDGVPDYGYTF.

This clonotype was counted at least ten times. The rearrangement joins TRBV6-5 to TRBJ2-7; 7 nucleotides match TRBD2. Per germline, CDR1 MNHEY and CDR2 SVGAGI. CDR3 length: 16 residues. Losses at the gene ends were 0 bases for V and 3 bases for J; bases not matched to a gene: 8. The CDR3 DNA reads as TGTGCCAGCAGTTACTCGTCCCCTAAGCGGGACTACGAGCAGTACTTC. Translating it yields CASSYSSPKRDYEQYF.

This clonotype was counted at least ten times. The chain combines TRBV6-5 with TRBJ2-7, with D tentatively TRBD2 (5 bases). The CDR3 length is 12 residues. Trimming removed 11 bases at V and 6 bases at J, with 17 bases between. CDR1 and CDR2 (germline): MNHEY, SVGAGI. The CDR3 DNA reads TGTGCCTACGGTGCGGGTACGGTCGAGCAGTACTTC. Translating it yields CAYGAGTVEQYF.

This clonotype has only a few counts. This chain connects TRBV14 to TRBJ2-2; D might be TRBD2 (6 bases). CDR1 and CDR2 (germline): SGHDN, FVKESK. This CDR3 is built from 16 residues. The germline V and J ends were trimmed by 2 bases and 5 bases, with 15 bases remaining between them. The CDR3 is CASSQTRGTGTGELFF. Written as DNA, the CDR3 is TGTGCCAGCAGCCAAACACGGGGGACGGGGACCGGGGAGCTGTTTTTT.

Worth noting for this clonotype: This may come from a read error, since a much larger clone is one base off. The genes are TRBV4-2 and TRBJ2-6, with D hard to call. The germline gives CDR1 LGHNA, CDR2 YNFKEQ. The CDR3 spans 16 residues. Here the CDR3 reads CTSSRRLGSGANVLTF. DNA for the CDR3: TGTACCAGCAGCCGCAGGTTGGGCTCTGGGGCCAACGTCCTGACTTTC.

A word on this clonotype: Since a much larger clone is just one base distant, this may be a read error. The conserved closing phenylalanine or tryptophan is absent in this CDR3, likely reflecting a read error. This rearrangement joins TRBV28 to TRBJ1-1; D call uncertain. Germline lookup yields CDR1 MDHEN and CDR2 SYDVKM. CDR3 length: 11 residues. Trimming left V 3 bases short and J 6 bases short, with 5 bases between. The CDR3 region has the DNA TGTGCCAGCAGTTTTTCCGCTGAAGCTTTCTTG. Its translation: CASSFSAEAFL.

The chain joins TRBV19 to TRBJ2-5; D possibly corresponds to TRBD2 (6 bases). Germline assignment: CDR1 LNHDA and CDR2 SQIVND (reference sequence). The CDR3 totals 18 residues. Between the trimmed V and J ends, which lost 0 bases and 4 bases, there was a span of 21 bases. The CDR3 loop reads CASSIDPIPVMGGETQYF. The DNA for the CDR3 is TGTGCCAGTAGTATAGATCCGATCCCGGTTATGGGGGGAGAGACCCAGTACTTC.

This clonotype was recorded many times. The genes are TRBV20-1 and TRBJ1-6; maybe TRBD1 (6 bases). The CDR3 sequence is 14 residues long. Germline V gene data show CDR1 as DFQATT and CDR2 as SNEGSKA (reference sequence). V shed 4 bases and J shed 10 bases, with 17 bases lying between them. The CDR3 protein is CSATYRVGGSPLHF. The CDR3 DNA reads as TGCAGTGCTACTTACAGGGTTGGTGGCTCACCCCTCCACTTT.

This clonotype has at least ten counts. The rearrangement links TRBV6-1 to TRBJ2-7; D is unresolved. Germline CDR1 MNHNS, CDR2 SASEGT. The CDR3 is 14 amino acids. Trimming took off 6 bases at V and 7 bases at J, with 19 bases between the two ends. The DNA of the CDR3 is TGTGCCAGCAGACCCAACGGACCCACCCGGGAGCAGTACTTC. This gives the protein CASRPNGPTREQYF.

This clonotype was recorded at least ten times. V is TRBV28 and J is TRBJ2-2, with 10 nucleotides matching TRBD2. Germline loops: CDR1 MDHEN, CDR2 SYDVKM. Trimming at V came to 7 bases and at J to 2 bases, leaving 13 bases not matched to a gene. The CDR3 consists of 18 residues. The DNA of the CDR3 is TGTGCCAGCAAACGATGGCTAGCGGGAGTTGGAAACACCGGGGAGCTGTTTTTT. It codes for CASKRWLAGVGNTGELFF.

The CDR3 nucleotides are TGTGCCAGCAGCTTATCTGGGACTAGCGGGAGTCGTAATGGAGAGACCCAGTACTTC. Its translation is CASSLSGTSGSRNGETQYF. The rearrangement uses TRBV11-2 and TRBJ2-5; 14 bases map to TRBD2. Looked up from germline, CDR1 is SGHAT and CDR2 is FQNNGV. V lost 2 bases and J lost 4; bases outside the gene matches: 12. The CDR3 is 19 amino acids.

This clonotype was seen repeatedly, ten times or more. The chain is built from TRBV12-3 or TRBV12-4 and TRBJ2-7, with TRBD2 matching over 13 bases. Trimming cost V 5 bases and J 0 bases; bases outside gene matches: 7. The CDR3 totals 17 residues. CDR3 sequence (DNA): TGTGCCAGCAGTAGGACTAGCGGGAGTGTAGCCTCCTACGAGCAGTACTTC. It yields the protein CASSRTSGSVASYEQYF.

The chain combines TRBV30 with TRBJ2-7; possibly TRBD1 for D (5 bases). Between the trimmed V and J ends, which lost 4 bases and 3 bases, there was a span of 10 bases. Germline lookup yields CDR1 GTSNPN and CDR2 SVGIG (reference sequence). The CDR3 sequence is 12 residues long. In DNA form, the CDR3 reads TGTGCCTGGATGATGCAGGGCTACGAGCAGTACTTC. This codes for CAWMMQGYEQYF.

There are many counts of this clonotype. V gene TRBV6-5 combines with J gene TRBJ1-1; 7 bases map to TRBD1. The germline V gene has CDR1 MNHEY and CDR2 SVGAGI. J lost 8 bases, V lost 0 bases, and 3 bases had no gene match. CDR3 length equals 13 residues. This CDR3 is CASSYSPGQEAFF. In DNA form, the CDR3 reads TGTGCCAGCAGTTACTCTCCGGGACAGGAAGCTTTCTTT.

This clonotype was seen ten or more times. The chain joins TRBV6-2 or TRBV6-3 to TRBJ2-5; D ambiguous. Trimming stripped 4 bases from V and 3 bases from J, with 9 bases between. The CDR3 length is 13 residues. Germline CDR1 reads MNHEY; CDR2 reads SVGEGT. The CDR3: CASSSAVEETQYF. The CDR3 DNA sequence: TGTGCCAGCAGTTCGGCGGTAGAAGAGACCCAGTACTTC.

This clonotype was seen only a few times. The chain links TRBV6-1 to TRBJ2-2; D assignment may be TRBD1 or TRBD2 (5 bases each). This CDR3 contains 14 residues. Trimming shortened V by 3 bases and J by 3 bases, and 8 bases separated the two germline ends. Germline-derived CDR1 and CDR2 are MNHNS and SASEGT. The CDR3 sequence is CASSDVGDTGELFF. CDR3 sequence (DNA): TGTGCCAGCAGTGATGTGGGGGACACCGGGGAGCTGTTTTTT.

This clonotype was seen many times. J is TRBJ2-2 and V is TRBV11-1; 9 bases agree with TRBD1. V lost 5 bases and J lost 6; bases outside the gene matches: 10. CDR1 is SGHAT and CDR2 is FQDESV in the germline V gene (reference sequence). CDR3 length: 16 amino acids. DNA of the CDR3: TGTGCCAGCAGCCCACCGGGACAGGGCGTGGCCGGGGAGCTGTTTTTT. Translating it yields CASSPPGQGVAGELFF.

This clonotype came up many times. The chain employs TRBV12-3 or TRBV12-4 and TRBJ2-5; TRBD1 aligns across 7 bases. This CDR3 has 14 amino acids. Losses at the gene ends were 6 bases for V and 4 bases for J; bases not matched to a gene: 8. The chain's CDR3 is CASRNRQGGETQYF. CDR3 DNA sequence: TGTGCCAGCAGAAATCGACAGGGCGGAGAGACCCAGTACTTC.

This clonotype was counted at least ten times. The chain couples TRBV20-1 to TRBJ2-6; unclear D gene. Germline V CDR1 and CDR2: DFQATT, SNEGSKA (reference sequence). Trimming cost V 0 bases and J 0 bases, with 15 bases left between them. The CDR3 sequence is 18 residues long. The CDR3 spells CSARDYQQIYSGANVLTF. CDR3 sequence (DNA): TGCAGTGCTAGAGATTATCAACAGATCTACTCTGGGGCCAACGTCCTGACTTTC.

In its sample, this clonotype was seen many times. V and J are TRBV6-2 or TRBV6-3 and TRBJ1-2; 9 bases align to TRBD1. This CDR3 has 13 amino acids. Losses at the gene ends were 7 bases for V and 7 bases for J; bases not matched to a gene: 7. From germline, CDR1 is MNHEY and CDR2 SVGEGT. The CDR3 DNA reads TGTGCCAGCACCTACAGGGGGCAACGTGGCTACACCTTC. Amino acid sequence: CASTYRGQRGYTF.

This clonotype has a count of ten or more. V and J are TRBV20-1 and TRBJ2-7; D gene ambiguous. The CDR3 is 11 residues long. V was pared by 8 bases and J by 2 bases, with 10 bases between. Looked up from germline, CDR1 is DFQATT and CDR2 is SNEGSKA (reference sequence). CDR3 loop: CSHAKAYEQYF. CDR3 in DNA: TGCAGTCACGCTAAGGCCTACGAGCAGTACTTC.

This clonotype showed up many times. The genes are TRBV2 and TRBJ2-7; TRBD2 aligns across 8 bases. The CDR3 covers 15 residues. J lost 4 bases, V lost 7 bases, and 12 bases had no gene match. Germline V gene sequence: CDR1 SNHLY, CDR2 FYNNEI. Here the CDR3 reads CASTKDGTGGYEQYF. The CDR3 coding sequence is TGTGCCAGCACCAAGGATGGGACGGGAGGGTACGAGCAGTACTTC.

Many counts were recorded for this clonotype. The rearrangement links TRBV24-1 to TRBJ2-2; the match to TRBD2 covers 10 bases. Germline V lookup: CDR1 KGHDR, CDR2 SFDVKD. The junction had 0 bases not matched to a gene; V was cut back by 0 bases and J by 3 bases. This CDR3 is built from 16 residues. The CDR3 protein is CATSDLLAGDTGELFF. In nucleotides, the CDR3 is TGTGCCACCAGTGATTTGCTAGCGGGAGACACCGGGGAGCTGTTTTTT.

This clonotype was recorded a few times. The V call is TRBV4-1, the J call TRBJ1-6; weak D call: TRBD1 (5 bases). The CDR3 length is 18 residues. Germline loops: CDR1 MGHRA, CDR2 YSYEKL. Trimming pared 0 bases from V and 5 bases from J, leaving 17 bases between. This CDR3 is CASSQDSPGRANNSPLHF. The CDR3 DNA sequence: TGCGCCAGCAGCCAAGATTCCCCCGGCAGGGCTAATAATTCACCCCTCCACTTT.

The CDR3 nucleotides read TGCAGCGTTGAATGGACCTCTAACTATGGCTACACCTTC. As protein: CSVEWTSNYGYTF. This chain connects TRBV29-1 to TRBJ1-2; D call uncertain. Germline assignment: CDR1 SQVTM and CDR2 ANQGSEA. The CDR3 length is 13 residues. Trimming stripped 2 bases from V and 0 bases from J, with 7 bases between.

In this sample, this clonotype turned up a few times. In nucleotides, the CDR3 is TGTGCCTGGCGAACAGGAAGAGGCTCCTACGAGCAGTACTTC. Its protein is CAWRTGRGSYEQYF. The gene calls are TRBV30 and TRBJ2-7; perhaps TRBD1 as D (5 bases). Per the germline V gene, CDR1 is GTSNPN and CDR2 is SVGIG (reference sequence). This CDR3 is built from 14 residues. The ends were cut back, 5 bases at V and 0 bases at J, with 14 bases in the middle.

Note on this clonotype: Possible read error: a much larger clone is one base away. The conserved final phenylalanine or tryptophan is absent from the CDR3, which likely points to a read error. This chain connects TRBV12-3 or TRBV12-4 to TRBJ2-2; D uncertain. The CDR3 is 15 amino acids. Trimming pared 6 bases from V and 0 bases from J, leaving 11 bases between. The chain's CDR3 is CASRPAETNTGELFS. DNA for the CDR3: TGTGCCAGCAGGCCCGCAGAAACGAACACCGGGGAGCTGTTTTCT.

This clonotype was seen ten or more times. The CDR3 here is CASSLWTGPRGANVLTF. CDR3 coding DNA: TGTGCCAGCAGCCTATGGACAGGCCCGCGTGGGGCCAACGTCCTGACTTTC. The chain is built from TRBV7-9 and TRBJ2-6, with TRBD1 matching 7 bases. Germline loops: CDR1 SEHNR, CDR2 FQNEAQ (reference sequence). The CDR3 sequence is 17 residues long. J gave up 3 bases and V 5 bases, and 10 bases lay outside the gene matches.

The rearrangement joins TRBV6-1 to TRBJ1-1, with TRBD1 matching 8 bases. Trimming took 4 bases from V and 9 from J; bases not matched to a gene: 10. This CDR3 region has 14 residues. Germline CDR1 and CDR2: MNHNS and SASEGT. CDR3 protein: CASSVTGGQAKAFF. As DNA, the CDR3 is TGTGCCAGCAGTGTTACAGGGGGGCAGGCTAAAGCTTTCTTT.